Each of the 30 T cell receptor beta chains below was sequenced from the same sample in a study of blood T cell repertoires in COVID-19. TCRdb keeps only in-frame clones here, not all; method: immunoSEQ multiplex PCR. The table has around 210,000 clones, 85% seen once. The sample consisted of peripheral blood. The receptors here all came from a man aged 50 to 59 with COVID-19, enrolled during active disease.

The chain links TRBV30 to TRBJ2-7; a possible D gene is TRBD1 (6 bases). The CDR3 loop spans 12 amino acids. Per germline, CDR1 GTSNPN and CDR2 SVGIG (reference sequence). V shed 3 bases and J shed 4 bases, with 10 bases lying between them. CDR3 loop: CAWSAQGYEQYF. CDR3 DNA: TGTGCCTGGAGCGCACAGGGATACGAGCAGTACTTC.

CDR3 sequence (DNA): TGTGCCAGCAGTTTCACTAGGAATGAGCAGTTCTTC. Residues: CASSFTRNEQFF. This chain connects TRBV27 to TRBJ2-1; D may be TRBD2 (5 bases). V lost 3 bases and J lost 7, with 7 bases in between. This CDR3 region has 12 residues. Germline CDR1 and CDR2: MNHEY and SMNVEV (reference sequence).

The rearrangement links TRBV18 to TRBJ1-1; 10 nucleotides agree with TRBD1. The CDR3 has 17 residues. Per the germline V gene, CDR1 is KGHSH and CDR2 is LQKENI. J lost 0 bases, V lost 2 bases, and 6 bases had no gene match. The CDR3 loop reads CASSPYLDRGLNTEAFF. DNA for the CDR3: TGTGCCAGCTCACCATATCTGGACAGGGGGTTGAACACTGAAGCTTTCTTT.

CDR3 DNA: TGTGCCAGCAGTTACGTAGGGGGCGGCGGGGAGCTGTTTTTT. This codes for CASSYVGGGGELFF. The chain recombines TRBV6-5 with TRBJ2-2; 7 bases match TRBD1. Germline CDR1 and CDR2: MNHEY and SVGAGI. CDR3 length: 14 amino acids. V shed 2 bases, J shed 7 bases, and the junction held 4 bases outside the gene matches.

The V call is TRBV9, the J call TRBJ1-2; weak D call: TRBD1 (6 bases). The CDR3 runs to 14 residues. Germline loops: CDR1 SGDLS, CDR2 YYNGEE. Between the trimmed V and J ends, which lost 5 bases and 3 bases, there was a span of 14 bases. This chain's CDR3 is CASSAPGQDYGYTF. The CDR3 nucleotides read TGTGCCAGCAGTGCCCCGGGACAAGACTATGGCTACACCTTC.

DNA of the CDR3: TGTGCCAGCAGCCCCGGGGGCCTAGCGGGGGGAGAGACCCAGTACTTC. Residues: CASSPGGLAGGETQYF. The V and J genes are TRBV7-2 and TRBJ2-5; 11 bases are shared with TRBD2. Trimming at V came to 5 bases and at J to 4 bases, leaving 9 bases not matched to a gene. The CDR3 runs 16 residues. The V gene's germline CDR1 is SGHTA and CDR2 FQGNSA.

CDR3 region: CASSLDRVDGELFF. In DNA form, the CDR3 reads TGTGCCAGCAGCTTGGACAGGGTCGACGGGGAGCTGTTTTTT. The chain has TRBV5-8 and TRBJ2-2; a weak D match, TRBD1 (6 bases). Trimming cost V 0 bases and J 7 bases, with 10 bases left between them. The CDR3 covers 14 residues. CDR1 and CDR2 (germline): SGHTS, YDEGEE.

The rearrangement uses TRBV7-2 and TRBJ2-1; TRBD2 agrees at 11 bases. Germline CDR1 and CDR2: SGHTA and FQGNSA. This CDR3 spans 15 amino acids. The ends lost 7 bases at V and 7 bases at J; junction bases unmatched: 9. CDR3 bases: TGTGCCAGCATCATAGCGGGGGGGCGTGGAAATGAGCAGTTCTTC. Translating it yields CASIIAGGRGNEQFF.

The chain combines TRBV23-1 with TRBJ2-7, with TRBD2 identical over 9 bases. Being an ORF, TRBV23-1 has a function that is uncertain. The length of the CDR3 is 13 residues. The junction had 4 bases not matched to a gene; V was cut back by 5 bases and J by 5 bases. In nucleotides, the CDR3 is TGCGCCAGCAGTGGGACTAGCAGCAACGAGCAGTACTTC. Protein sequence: CASSGTSSNEQYF.

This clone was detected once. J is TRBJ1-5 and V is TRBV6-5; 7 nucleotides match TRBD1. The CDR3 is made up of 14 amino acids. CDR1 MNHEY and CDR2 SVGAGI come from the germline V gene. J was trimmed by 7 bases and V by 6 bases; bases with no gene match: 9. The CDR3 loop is CASSPRTGGQPQHF. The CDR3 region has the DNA TGTGCCAGCAGCCCCCGGACAGGAGGACAGCCCCAGCATTTT.

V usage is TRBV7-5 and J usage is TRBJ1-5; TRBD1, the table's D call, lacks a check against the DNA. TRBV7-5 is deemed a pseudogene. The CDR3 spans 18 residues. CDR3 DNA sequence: TGTGCCAGAAGCTCTAGTAGCGAGGACAGGGAGGACAACCAGCCCCAGCATTTT. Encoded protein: CARSSSSEDREDNQPQHF.

The CDR3 spells CASTQGNTGELFF. The CDR3 nucleotides read TGTGCCTCCACCCAGGGGAACACCGGGGAGCTGTTTTTT. The chain couples TRBV9 to TRBJ2-2, with D maybe TRBD1 (5 bases). Germline CDR1 is SGDLS and CDR2 is YYNGEE. The V gene lost 10 bases and the J gene lost 1 base, with 11 bases spanning the gap. The CDR3 loop spans 13 amino acids.

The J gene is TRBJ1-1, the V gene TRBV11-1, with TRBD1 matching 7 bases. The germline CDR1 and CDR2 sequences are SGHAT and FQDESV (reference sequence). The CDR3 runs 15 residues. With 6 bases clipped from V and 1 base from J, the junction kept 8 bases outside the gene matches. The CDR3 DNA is TGTGCCAGCAGTTATGATCAGGGGGGGAACACTGAAGCTTTCTTT. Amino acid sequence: CASSYDQGGNTEAFF. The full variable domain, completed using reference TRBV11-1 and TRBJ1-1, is EAEVAQSPRYKITEKSQAVAFWCDPISGHATLYWYRQILGQGPELLVQFQDESVVDDSQLPKDRFSAERLKGVDSTLKIQPAELGDSAMYLCASSYDQGGNTEAFFGQGTRLTVV.

CDR3 in DNA: TGTGCCAGCTCACCCAGTACGGGGGACCAGCCCCAGCATTTT. Residues: CASSPSTGDQPQHF. The chain is built from TRBV18 and TRBJ1-5; tentatively, D is TRBD1 (5 bases). Germline V lookup: CDR1 KGHSH, CDR2 LQKENI. The CDR3 extends over 14 amino acids. Trimming stripped 3 bases from V and 7 bases from J, with 13 bases between.

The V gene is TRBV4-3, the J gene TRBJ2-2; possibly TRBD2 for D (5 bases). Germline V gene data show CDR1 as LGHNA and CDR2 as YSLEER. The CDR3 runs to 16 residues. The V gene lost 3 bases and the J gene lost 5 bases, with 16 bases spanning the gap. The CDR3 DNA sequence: TGCGCCAGCAGCCAGTACTCTTTGAGGAGGACCGGGGAGCTGTTTTTT. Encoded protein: CASSQYSLRRTGELFF.

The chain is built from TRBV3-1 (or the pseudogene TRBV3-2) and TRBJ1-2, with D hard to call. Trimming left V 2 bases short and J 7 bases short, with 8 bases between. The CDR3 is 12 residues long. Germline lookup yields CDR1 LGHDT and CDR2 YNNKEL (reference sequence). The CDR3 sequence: CASSQRGAGYTF. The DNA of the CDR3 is TGTGCCAGCAGCCAAAGAGGAGCTGGCTACACCTTC.

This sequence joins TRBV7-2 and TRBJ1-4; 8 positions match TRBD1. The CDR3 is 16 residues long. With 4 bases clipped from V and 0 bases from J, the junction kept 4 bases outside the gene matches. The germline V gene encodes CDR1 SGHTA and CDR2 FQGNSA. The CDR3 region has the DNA TGTGCCAGCAGCTCGACAGGGGCCGCAACTAATGAAAAACTGTTTTTT. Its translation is CASSSTGAATNEKLFF.

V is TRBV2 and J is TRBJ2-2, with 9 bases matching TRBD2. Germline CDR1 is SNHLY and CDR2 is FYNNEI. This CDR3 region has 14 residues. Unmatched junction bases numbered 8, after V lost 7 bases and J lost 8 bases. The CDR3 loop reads CASIRNSGGGELFF. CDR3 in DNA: TGTGCCAGCATTCGAAATAGCGGGGGTGGGGAGCTGTTTTTT. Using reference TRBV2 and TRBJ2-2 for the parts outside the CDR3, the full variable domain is EPEVTQTPSHQVTQMGQEVILRCVPISNHLYFYWYRQILGQKVEFLVSFYNNEISEKSEIFDDQFSVERPDGSNFTLKIRSTKLEDSAMYFCASIRNSGGGELFFGEGSRLTVL.

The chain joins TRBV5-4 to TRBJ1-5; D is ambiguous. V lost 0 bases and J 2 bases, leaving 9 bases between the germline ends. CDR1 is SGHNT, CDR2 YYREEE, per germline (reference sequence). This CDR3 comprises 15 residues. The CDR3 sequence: CASSLGGFGNQPQHF. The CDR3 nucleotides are TGTGCCAGCAGCTTGGGCGGTTTTGGCAATCAGCCCCAGCATTTT.

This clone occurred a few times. The CDR3 bases are TGTGCCAGCAGCCGGAGGATTAGTGAAGCTTTCTTT. It codes for CASSRRISEAFF. J is TRBJ1-1 and V is TRBV28; D is uncertain. CDR1 MDHEN and CDR2 SYDVKM come from the germline V gene. The V gene lost 6 bases and the J gene lost 7 bases, with 12 bases spanning the gap. This CDR3 has 12 residues.

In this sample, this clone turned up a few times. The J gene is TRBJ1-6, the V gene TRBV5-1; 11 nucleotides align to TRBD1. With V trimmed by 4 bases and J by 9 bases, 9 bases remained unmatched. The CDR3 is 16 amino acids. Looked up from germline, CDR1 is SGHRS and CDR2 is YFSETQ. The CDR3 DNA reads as TGCGCCAGCAGCATATACCCCGGGACAGGGGGTTCACCCCTCCACTTT. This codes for CASSIYPGTGGSPLHF.

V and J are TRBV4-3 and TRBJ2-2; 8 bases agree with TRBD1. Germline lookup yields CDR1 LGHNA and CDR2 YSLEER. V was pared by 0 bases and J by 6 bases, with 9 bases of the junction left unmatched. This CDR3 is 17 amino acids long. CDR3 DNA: TGCGCCAGCAGCCAAGATTGGTCAGGGGGCTTTTCCGGGGAGCTGTTTTTT. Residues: CASSQDWSGGFSGELFF.

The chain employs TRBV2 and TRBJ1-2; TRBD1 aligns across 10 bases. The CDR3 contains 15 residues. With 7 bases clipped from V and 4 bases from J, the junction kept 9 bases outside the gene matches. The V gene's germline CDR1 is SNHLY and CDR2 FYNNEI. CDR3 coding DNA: TGTGCCAGCACCACCCGGGACAGGGGAGGCTATGGCTACACCTTC. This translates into CASTTRDRGGYGYTF.

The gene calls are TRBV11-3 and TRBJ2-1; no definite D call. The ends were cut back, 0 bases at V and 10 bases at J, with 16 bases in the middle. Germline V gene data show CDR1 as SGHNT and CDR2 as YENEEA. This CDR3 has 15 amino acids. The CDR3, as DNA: TGTGCCAGCAGCTTAGATCGTACGGCTAGTTTCGAGCAGTTCTTC. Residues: CASSLDRTASFEQFF.

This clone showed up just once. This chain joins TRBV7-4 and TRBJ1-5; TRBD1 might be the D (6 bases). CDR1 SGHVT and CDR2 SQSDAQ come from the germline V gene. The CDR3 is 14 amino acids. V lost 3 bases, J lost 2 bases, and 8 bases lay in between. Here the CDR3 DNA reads TGTGCCAGCAGCTTCAGGGGAGGCAATCAGCCCCAGCATTTT. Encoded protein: CASSFRGGNQPQHF.

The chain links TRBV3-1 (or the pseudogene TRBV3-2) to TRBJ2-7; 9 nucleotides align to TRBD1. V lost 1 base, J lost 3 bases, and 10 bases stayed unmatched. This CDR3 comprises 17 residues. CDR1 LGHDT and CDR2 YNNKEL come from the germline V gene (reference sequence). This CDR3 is CASSQGGADRGIYEQYF. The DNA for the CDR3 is TGTGCCAGCAGCCAAGGTGGTGCCGACAGGGGGATCTACGAGCAGTACTTC.

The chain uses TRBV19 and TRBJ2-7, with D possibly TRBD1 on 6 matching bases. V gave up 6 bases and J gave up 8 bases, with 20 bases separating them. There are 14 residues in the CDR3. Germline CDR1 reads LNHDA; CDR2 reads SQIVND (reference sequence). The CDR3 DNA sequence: TGTGCCAGTAGCTCAGAGACAGGTGCTACGAAGCAGTACTTC. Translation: CASSSETGATKQYF.

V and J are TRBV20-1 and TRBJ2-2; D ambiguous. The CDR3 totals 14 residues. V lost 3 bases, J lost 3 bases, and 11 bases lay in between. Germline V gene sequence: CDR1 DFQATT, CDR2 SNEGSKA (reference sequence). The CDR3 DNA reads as TGCAGTGCTAGTCACAGCACGGACACCGGGGAGCTGTTTTTT. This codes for CSASHSTDTGELFF.

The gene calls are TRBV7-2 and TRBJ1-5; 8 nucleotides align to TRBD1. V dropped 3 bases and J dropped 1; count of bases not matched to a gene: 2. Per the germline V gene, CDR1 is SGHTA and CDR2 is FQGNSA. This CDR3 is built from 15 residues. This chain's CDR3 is CASSFDRGSNQPQHF. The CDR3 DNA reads TGTGCCAGCAGCTTCGACAGGGGCAGCAATCAGCCCCAGCATTTT.

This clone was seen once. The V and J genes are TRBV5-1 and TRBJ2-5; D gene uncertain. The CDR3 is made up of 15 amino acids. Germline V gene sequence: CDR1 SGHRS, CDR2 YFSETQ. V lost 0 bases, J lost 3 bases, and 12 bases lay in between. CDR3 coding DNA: TGCGCCAGCAGCTTGGAGTCAGGAAGGAAAGAGACCCAGTACTTC. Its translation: CASSLESGRKETQYF. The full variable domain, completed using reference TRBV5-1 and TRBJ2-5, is KAGVTQTPRYLIKTRGQQVTLSCSPISGHRSVSWYQQTPGQGLQFLFEYFSETQRNKGNFPGRFSGRQFSNSRSEMNVSTLELGDSALYLCASSLESGRKETQYFGPGTRLLVL.